This T cell receptor (beta chain) derives from a study of cytomegalovirus exposure and HLA in healthy donors. Findings and limits, study-wide: Altogether, 164 TCR beta chains were recorded as cytomegalovirus-associated.

With 5 bases clipped from V and 9 bases from J, the junction kept 12 bases outside the gene matches. The germline V gene has CDR1 SGHDT and CDR2 YYEEEE. There are 15 residues in the CDR3. Of note for this clone: The antigen is not known.

The PCR made use of 60 Vbeta and 13 Jbeta primers. Assay: immunoSEQ multiplex PCR; the TCRdb copy retains only in-frame clones and omits some. Of 100,000 or so clones in the sample, roughly 15% were seen once. The source material was PBMCs. This TCR was sampled from a female donor in good health and CMV-seronegative. The rearrangement uses TRBV5-6 and TRBJ2-1, with 9 bases matching TRBD2. The CDR3 loop reads CASRTGLASGVEQFF. The CDR3 nucleotides read TGTGCCAGCAGGACGGGACTAGCATCAGGGGTTGAGCAGTTCTTC.